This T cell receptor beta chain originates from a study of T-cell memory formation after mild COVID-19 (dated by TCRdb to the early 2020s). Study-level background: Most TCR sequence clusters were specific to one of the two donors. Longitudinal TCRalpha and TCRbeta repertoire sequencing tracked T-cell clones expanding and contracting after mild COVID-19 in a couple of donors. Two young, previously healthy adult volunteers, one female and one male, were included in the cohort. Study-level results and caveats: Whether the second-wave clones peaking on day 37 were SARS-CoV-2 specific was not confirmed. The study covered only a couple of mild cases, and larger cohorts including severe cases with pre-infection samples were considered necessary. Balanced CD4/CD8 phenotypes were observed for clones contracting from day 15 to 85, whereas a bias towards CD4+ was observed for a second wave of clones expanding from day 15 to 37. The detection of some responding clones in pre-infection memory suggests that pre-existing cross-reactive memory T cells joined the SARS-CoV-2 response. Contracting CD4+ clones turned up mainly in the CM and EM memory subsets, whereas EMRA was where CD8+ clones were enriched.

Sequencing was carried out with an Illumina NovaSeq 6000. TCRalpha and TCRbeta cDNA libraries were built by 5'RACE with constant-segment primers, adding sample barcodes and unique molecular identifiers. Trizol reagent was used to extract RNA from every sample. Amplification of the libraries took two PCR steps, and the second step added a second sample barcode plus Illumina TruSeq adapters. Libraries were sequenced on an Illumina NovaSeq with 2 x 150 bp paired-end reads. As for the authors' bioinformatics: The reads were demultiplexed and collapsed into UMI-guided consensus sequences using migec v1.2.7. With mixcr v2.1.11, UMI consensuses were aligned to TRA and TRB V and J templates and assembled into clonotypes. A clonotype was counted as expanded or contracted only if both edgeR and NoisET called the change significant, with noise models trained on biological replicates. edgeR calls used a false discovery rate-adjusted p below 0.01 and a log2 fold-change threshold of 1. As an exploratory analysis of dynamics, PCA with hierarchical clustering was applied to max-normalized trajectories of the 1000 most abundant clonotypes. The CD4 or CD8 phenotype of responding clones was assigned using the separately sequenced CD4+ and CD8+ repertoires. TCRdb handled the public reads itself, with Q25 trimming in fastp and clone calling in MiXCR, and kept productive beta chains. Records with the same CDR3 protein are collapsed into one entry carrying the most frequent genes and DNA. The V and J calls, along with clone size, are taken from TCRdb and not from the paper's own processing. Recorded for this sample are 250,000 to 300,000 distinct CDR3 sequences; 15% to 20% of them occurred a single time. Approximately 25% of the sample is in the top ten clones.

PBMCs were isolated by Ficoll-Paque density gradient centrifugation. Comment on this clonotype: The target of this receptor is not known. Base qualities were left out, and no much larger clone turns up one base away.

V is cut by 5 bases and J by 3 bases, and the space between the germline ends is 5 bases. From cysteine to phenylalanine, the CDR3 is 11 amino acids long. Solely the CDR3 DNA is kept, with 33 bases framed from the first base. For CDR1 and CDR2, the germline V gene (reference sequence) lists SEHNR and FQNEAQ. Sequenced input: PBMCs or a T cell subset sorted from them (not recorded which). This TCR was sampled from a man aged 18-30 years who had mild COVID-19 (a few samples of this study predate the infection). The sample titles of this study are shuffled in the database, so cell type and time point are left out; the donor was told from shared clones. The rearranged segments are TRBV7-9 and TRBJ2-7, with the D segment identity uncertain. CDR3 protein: CASSGYYEQYF. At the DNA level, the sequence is TGTGCCAGCAGCGGATACTACGAGCAGTACTTC. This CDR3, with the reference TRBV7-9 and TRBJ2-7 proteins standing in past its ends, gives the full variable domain DTGVSQNPRHKITKRGQNVTFRCDPISEHNRLYWYRQTLGQGPEFLTYFQNEAQLEKSRLLSDRFSAERPKGSFSTLEIQRTEQGDSAMYLCASSGYYEQYFGPGTRLTVT.